One sample yielded the 19 T cell receptor beta chains listed below, sequenced in a study of OX40 agonist ivuxolimab in advanced cancers. Some clones are missing from TCRdb's copy, which holds only in-frame ones; the method was immunoSEQ multiplex PCR. The top ten clones hold about 0.2% of a sample with approximately 80,000 clones, over 85% of them seen once. The specimen was CD4+ or CD8+ T cells sorted from blood, collected in a trial of the OX40 agonist ivuxolimab. Source of these receptors: an adult with an advanced solid tumor such as melanoma, head and neck, liver or kidney cancer.

This sequence joins TRBV7-3 and TRBJ2-5; 11 bases align to TRBD2. With 5 bases clipped from V and 4 bases from J, the junction kept 6 bases outside the gene matches. Germline V CDR1 and CDR2: SGHTA, FQGTGA. The CDR3 contains 15 residues. The CDR3 sequence is CASSPGTSGSETQYF. Written as DNA, the CDR3 is TGTGCCAGCAGCCCAGGGACTAGCGGTTCAGAGACCCAGTACTTC.

This clone was seen only once. The chain has TRBV5-4 and TRBJ2-1; possibly TRBD2 for D (5 bases). This CDR3 region has 15 residues. Germline V gene sequence: CDR1 SGHNT, CDR2 YYREEE (reference sequence). The germline V and J ends were trimmed by 0 bases and 4 bases, with 11 bases remaining between them. CDR3 bases: TGTGCCAGCAGCTTGGAGGCCGGGAAATACAATGAGCAGTTCTTC. Translation: CASSLEAGKYNEQFF. Supplemented by reference TRBV5-4 and TRBJ2-1, the full variable domain reads ETGVTQSPTHLIKTRGQQVTLRCSSQSGHNTVSWYQQALGQGPQFIFQYYREEENGRGNFPPRFSGLQFPNYSSELNVNALELDDSALYLCASSLEAGKYNEQFFGPGTRLTVL.

J is TRBJ2-1 and V is TRBV2; no reliable D call. The CDR3 totals 10 residues. CDR1 is SNHLY, CDR2 FYNNEI, per germline. Trimming removed 7 bases from V and 13 bases from J, with 11 bases in between. The CDR3 nucleotides are TGTGCCAGCATGGATGGGGAACAGTTCTTC. This translates into CASMDGEQFF.

The chain is built from TRBV28 and TRBJ1-3, with no clear D. From germline, CDR1 is MDHEN and CDR2 SYDVKM. CDR3 size: 15 residues. With 0 bases removed from V and 8 bases from J, the gap between germline ends came to 14 bases. The CDR3: CASSLWNGDMDTIYF. CDR3 nucleotide sequence: TGTGCCAGCAGTTTATGGAATGGCGACATGGACACCATATATTTT.

The V and J genes are TRBV13 and TRBJ2-7, with 9 bases aligning to TRBD1. CDR3 length: 15 residues. With 2 bases clipped from V and 2 bases from J, the junction kept 4 bases outside the gene matches. The germline CDR1 and CDR2 sequences are PRHDT and FYEKMQ (reference sequence). CDR3 in DNA: TGTGCCAGCAGCTTAACAGGGGGCTTAGCCTACGAGCAGTACTTC. Protein product: CASSLTGGLAYEQYF.

The chain carries TRBV29-1 and TRBJ2-1; D gene uncertain. CDR1 is SQVTM and CDR2 is ANQGSEA in the germline V gene. This CDR3 comprises 16 residues. Trimming removed 3 bases at V and 0 bases at J, with 15 bases between. This CDR3 reads CSVEGPYKSSYNEQFF. CDR3 DNA: TGCAGCGTTGAGGGTCCCTACAAAAGCTCCTACAATGAGCAGTTCTTC.

There are a few counts of this clone. The chain couples TRBV4-2 to TRBJ1-2; D is ambiguous. CDR1 is LGHNA and CDR2 is YNFKEQ in the germline V gene. Trimming took 5 bases from V and 5 from J, leaving 6 bases between them. This CDR3 region has 11 residues. The CDR3 loop is CASSSSYGYTF. As DNA, the CDR3 is TGTGCCAGCAGCTCCTCTTATGGCTACACCTTC.

This clone was counted a single time. This chain uses TRBV6-1 with TRBJ2-5; TRBD1 agrees at 8 bases. This CDR3 comprises 13 residues. CDR1 is MNHNS, CDR2 SASEGT, per germline. With V trimmed by 6 bases and J by 5 bases, 5 bases remained unmatched. The CDR3 sequence: CASRAGGAETQYF. The DNA of the CDR3 is TGTGCCAGCAGAGCAGGGGGCGCGGAGACCCAGTACTTC.

V gene TRBV6-5 combines with J gene TRBJ2-2, with D maybe TRBD1 (5 bases). This CDR3 is 13 amino acids long. V was cut by 6 bases and J by 5 bases, with 10 bases left in between. CDR1 is MNHEY and CDR2 is SVGAGI in the germline V gene. The chain's CDR3 is CASSSDRTGELFF. In DNA form, the CDR3 reads TGTGCCAGCAGCTCCGACAGAACCGGGGAGCTGTTTTTT.

This rearrangement joins TRBV27 to TRBJ2-5; the match to TRBD1 covers 10 bases. Unmatched junction bases numbered 14, after V lost 5 bases and J lost 2 bases. The CDR3 runs to 18 residues. CDR1 is MNHEY and CDR2 is SMNVEV in the germline V gene (reference sequence). The CDR3 is CASSLTGGLRSGQETQYF. DNA for the CDR3: TGTGCCAGCAGTCTGACAGGGGGCCTTAGATCTGGACAAGAGACCCAGTACTTC.

Concerning this clone: The same CDR3 arises from other DNA sequences in this sample as well. The V and J genes are TRBV29-1 and TRBJ2-2; a weak D match, TRBD1 (5 bases). The CDR3 contains 14 residues. Trimming cost V 6 bases and J 0 bases, with 11 bases left between them. Per germline, CDR1 SQVTM and CDR2 ANQGSEA. CDR3 region: CSVFQGPNTGELFF. Here the CDR3 DNA reads TGCAGCGTCTTCCAGGGCCCGAACACCGGGGAGCTGTTTTTT.

The V call is TRBV11-1, the J call TRBJ2-1; no firm D call. Germline-derived CDR1 and CDR2 are SGHAT and FQDESV (reference sequence). Trimming took 1 base from V and 6 from J, leaving 10 bases between them. The CDR3 has 14 residues. CDR3 in DNA: TGTGCCAGCAGCTTAGTTGGCTGGTTCAATGAGCAGTTCTTC. The encoded protein is CASSLVGWFNEQFF. The variable domain in full, with the rest retrieved from reference TRBV11-1 and TRBJ2-1, is EAEVAQSPRYKITEKSQAVAFWCDPISGHATLYWYRQILGQGPELLVQFQDESVVDDSQLPKDRFSAERLKGVDSTLKIQPAELGDSAMYLCASSLVGWFNEQFFGPGTRLTVL.

The gene calls are TRBV19 and TRBJ2-5, with D perhaps being TRBD1 or TRBD2 (5 bases each). Trimming pared 4 bases from V and 2 bases from J, leaving 14 bases between. The CDR3 has 15 amino acids. CDR1 and CDR2 (germline): LNHDA, SQIVND (reference sequence). CDR3 coding DNA: TGTGCCAGTAGTACCCTGGGGGTCTTACAAGAGACCCAGTACTTC. Its protein is CASSTLGVLQETQYF. The full variable domain, rest sourced from reference TRBV19 and TRBJ2-5, is DGGITQSPKYLFRKEGQNVTLSCEQNLNHDAMYWYRQDPGQGLRLIYYSQIVNDFQKGDIAEGYSVSREKKESFPLTVTSAQKNPTAFYLCASSTLGVLQETQYFGPGTRLLVL.

V gene TRBV14 combines with J gene TRBJ1-2; D may be TRBD1 (6 bases). This CDR3 has 13 residues. Trimming shortened V by 4 bases and J by 7 bases, and 13 bases separated the two germline ends. Germline CDR1 and CDR2: SGHDN and FVKESK. CDR3 sequence: CASSPFGGSGYTF. The CDR3 nucleotides read TGTGCCAGCAGCCCCTTCGGGGGCAGTGGCTACACCTTC.

This clone was seen only once. The chain is built from TRBV13 and TRBJ2-2; D remains ambiguous. This CDR3 is 12 amino acids long. The V and J ends lost 2 bases and 8 bases respectively, with 6 bases between them. Germline-derived CDR1 and CDR2 are PRHDT and FYEKMQ (reference sequence). DNA for the CDR3: TGTGCCAGCAGCTTAATGTTGGGGGAGCTGTTTTTT. Residues: CASSLMLGELFF.

This chain uses TRBV6-5 with TRBJ1-2; D might be TRBD1 (6 bases). The CDR3 contains 14 residues. Trimming pared 6 bases from V and 2 bases from J, leaving 13 bases between. Per germline, CDR1 MNHEY and CDR2 SVGAGI. CDR3 region: CASRTRGLNYGYTF. In DNA form, the CDR3 reads TGTGCCAGCAGAACCAGGGGCCTGAACTATGGCTACACCTTC.

The J gene is TRBJ2-1, the V gene TRBV9; D might be TRBD2 (6 bases). V lost 0 bases and J lost 0, with 16 bases in between. The CDR3 totals 18 residues. CDR1 SGDLS and CDR2 YYNGEE come from the germline V gene. The CDR3 nucleotides read TGTGCCAGCAGCGTAGTCGGGAGTCCCATGTCCTCCTACAATGAGCAGTTCTTC. It codes for CASSVVGSPMSSYNEQFF.

V and J are TRBV19 and TRBJ1-5; 9 bases match TRBD1. The V gene end was trimmed by 8 bases and the J gene end by 5 bases; junction bases not matched to a gene: 10. The CDR3 loop spans 15 amino acids. Germline V gene data show CDR1 as LNHDA and CDR2 as SQIVND (reference sequence). The CDR3 region is CASYTPGQGDQPQHF. For the CDR3, the DNA is TGTGCCAGTTACACCCCGGGACAGGGCGATCAGCCCCAGCATTTT.

V usage is TRBV7-9 and J usage is TRBJ1-2; D call uncertain. The ends were cut back, 5 bases at V and 0 bases at J, with 13 bases in the middle. The germline gives CDR1 SEHNR, CDR2 FQNEAQ (reference sequence). The CDR3 has 15 residues. The chain's CDR3 is CASSLDLTSNYGYTF. CDR3 sequence (DNA): TGTGCCAGCAGCCTCGATCTGACCTCTAACTATGGCTACACCTTC.